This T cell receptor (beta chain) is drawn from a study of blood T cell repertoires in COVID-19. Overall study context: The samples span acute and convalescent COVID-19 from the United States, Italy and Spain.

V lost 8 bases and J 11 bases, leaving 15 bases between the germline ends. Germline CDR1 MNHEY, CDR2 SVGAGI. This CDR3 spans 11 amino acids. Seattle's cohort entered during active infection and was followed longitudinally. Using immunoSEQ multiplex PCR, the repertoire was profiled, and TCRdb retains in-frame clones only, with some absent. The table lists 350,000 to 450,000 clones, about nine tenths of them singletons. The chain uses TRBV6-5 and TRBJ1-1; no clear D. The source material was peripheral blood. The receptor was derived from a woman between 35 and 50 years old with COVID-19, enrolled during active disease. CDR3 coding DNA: TGTGCCAGCGGAGGGAGCCTGGGGGCTTTCTTT. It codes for CASGGSLGAFF.